Shown below are 15 T cell receptor beta chains from a single sample sequenced in a study of blood T cell repertoires in COVID-19 (dated by TCRdb to about 2020). Libraries were constructed by the immunoSEQ multiplex PCR assay. Sourced from immuneACCESS, this table was stored by TCRdb with only in-frame sequences that have V and J called. A share of the clones is absent; for the studies checked, an unresolved V gene accounts for under half, and the remainder has no known explanation. This sample holds nearly 350,000 clones; more than 75% were observed only once. Jointly, the top ten make up roughly 3% of the sample. Sequenced: peripheral blood. The receptors were gathered from a woman aged 18-30 years who had recovered from COVID-19.

The J gene is TRBJ2-3, the V gene TRBV7-2, with TRBD2 matching 11 bases. V dropped 1 base and J dropped 1; count of bases not matched to a gene: 1. This CDR3 is built from 16 residues. From germline, CDR1 is SGHTA and CDR2 FQGNSA. The CDR3 loop reads CASSLVGLAGTDTQYF. DNA for the CDR3: TGTGCCAGCAGCTTAGTGGGACTAGCGGGCACAGATACGCAGTATTTT. The full variable domain, its missing parts supplied by reference TRBV7-2 and TRBJ2-3, is GAGVSQSPSNKVTEKGKDVELRCDPISGHTALYWYRQSLGQGLEFLIYFQGNSAPDKSGLPSDRFSAERTGGSVSTLTIQRTQQEDSAVYLCASSLVGLAGTDTQYFGPGTRLTVL.

V and J are TRBV27 and TRBJ1-5; TRBD1 matches at 7 bases. Germline V CDR1 and CDR2: MNHEY, SMNVEV (reference sequence). V dropped 6 bases and J dropped 3; count of bases not matched to a gene: 17. The CDR3 is 18 residues long. CDR3 residues: CASRPGQWRSPHNQPQHF. The CDR3 nucleotides are TGTGCCAGCAGACCGGGACAGTGGAGGAGCCCCCACAATCAGCCCCAGCATTTT.

Of note for this clone: Other DNA sequences within the sample encode an identical CDR3. J is TRBJ2-7 and V is TRBV11-2, with 13 bases aligning to TRBD2. Germline CDR1 reads SGHAT; CDR2 reads FQNNGV. With V trimmed by 1 base and J by 4 bases, 1 base remained unmatched. This CDR3 has 15 residues. CDR3: CASSLGTSGSYEQYV. In DNA form, the CDR3 reads TGTGCCAGCAGCTTAGGGACTAGCGGGAGTTACGAGCAGTACGTC.

This chain uses TRBV2 with TRBJ2-1; perhaps TRBD2 as D (6 bases). Trimming took off 6 bases at V and 6 bases at J, with 21 bases between the two ends. The germline gives CDR1 SNHLY, CDR2 FYNNEI. CDR3 length equals 16 residues. The DNA of the CDR3 is TGTGCCAGCAGAGACCGACCCGAGACTAGTCCCAATGAGCAGTTCTTC. Translating it yields CASRDRPETSPNEQFF.

The chain couples TRBV4-1 to TRBJ2-5, with 8 nucleotides matching TRBD1. CDR3 size: 15 residues. The V segment lost 3 bases and the J segment 1 base; nucleotides outside the gene matches: 4. Germline CDR1 reads MGHRA; CDR2 reads YSYEKL. The CDR3 here is CASSQRQGSQETQYF. As DNA, the CDR3 is TGCGCCAGCAGCCAGAGACAGGGGAGCCAAGAGACCCAGTACTTC.

The rearrangement uses TRBV10-1 and TRBJ2-1; D is unresolved. The germline gives CDR1 WNHNN, CDR2 SYGVQD (reference sequence). Trimming stripped 0 bases from V and 10 bases from J, with 7 bases between. The CDR3 totals 12 residues. CDR3 DNA: TGCGCCAGCAGTGAGTCGACCAGGGAGCAGTTCTTC. Translating it yields CASSESTREQFF.

The chain employs TRBV11-3 and TRBJ2-1, with D perhaps matching TRBD1 (6 bases). This CDR3 spans 14 amino acids. The V and J ends lost 1 base and 5 bases respectively, with 9 bases between them. Germline CDR1 is SGHNT and CDR2 is YENEEA. CDR3 bases: TGTGCCAGCAGCTTAGTGCAGGGGAACAATGAGCAGTTCTTC. Amino acid sequence: CASSLVQGNNEQFF.

Turning to this clone: In the same sample, other DNA sequences code for this CDR3. V and J are TRBV19 and TRBJ1-6; D gene unclear. This CDR3 has 17 amino acids. V lost 4 bases to trimming and J lost 4 bases, with 17 bases between them. Germline V gene sequence: CDR1 LNHDA, CDR2 SQIVND (reference sequence). The chain's CDR3 is CASSKPSGGRYNSPLHF. CDR3 DNA sequence: TGTGCCAGTAGTAAGCCTAGCGGAGGGCGGTATAATTCACCCCTCCACTTT.

This clone was seen a single time. The V gene is TRBV4-3, the J gene TRBJ1-2; TRBD1 aligns across 7 bases. Germline V gene data show CDR1 as LGHNA and CDR2 as YSLEER. The CDR3 covers 16 residues. J lost 5 bases, V lost 4 bases, and 13 bases had no gene match. Here the CDR3 reads CASSPSGGRNPYGYTF. CDR3 sequence (DNA): TGCGCCAGCAGCCCATCAGGGGGAAGGAATCCTTATGGCTACACCTTC.

The gene calls are TRBV5-1 and TRBJ2-5, with D maybe TRBD2 (5 bases). CDR1 and CDR2 from the germline V gene are SGHRS and YFSETQ. The ends were cut back, 4 bases at V and 4 bases at J, with 11 bases in the middle. The length of the CDR3 is 13 residues. The DNA of the CDR3 is TGCGCCAGCAGCCGTACCAGCGGAGAGACCCAGTACTTC. This sequence encodes CASSRTSGETQYF.

This chain links TRBV18 with TRBJ1-6; no firm D call. This CDR3 is 16 amino acids long. Per the germline V gene, CDR1 is KGHSH and CDR2 is LQKENI. Trimming shortened V by 2 bases and J by 9 bases, and 17 bases separated the two germline ends. Here the CDR3 DNA reads TGTGCCAGCTCACCAGAAAGAACTGCCTTAAGTTCACCCCTCCACTTT. It codes for CASSPERTALSSPLHF.

This CDR3 reads CASGLAGEVEQYV. In DNA form, the CDR3 reads TGCGCCAGCGGACTGGCGGGGGAGGTCGAGCAGTACGTC. This chain links TRBV10-2 with TRBJ2-7; 7 nucleotides align to TRBD2. The V segment lost 8 bases and the J segment 6 bases; nucleotides outside the gene matches: 10. The CDR3 runs to 13 residues. Looked up from germline, CDR1 is WSHSY and CDR2 is SAAADI.

In its sample, this clone was seen once. The V gene is TRBV5-1, the J gene TRBJ2-2; TRBD2 matches 10 bases. CDR1 SGHRS and CDR2 YFSETQ come from the germline V gene. The CDR3 has 16 amino acids. Trimming at V came to 4 bases and at J to 1 base, leaving 4 bases not matched to a gene. CDR3 protein: CASSPPSGGNTGELFF. The CDR3 DNA follows: TGCGCCAGCAGCCCCCCTAGCGGGGGGAACACCGGGGAGCTGTTTTTT.

The CDR3, as DNA: TGTGCCAGCAGGGAGACAGGGGTCGGGTATGGCTACACCTTC. Amino acids: CASRETGVGYGYTF. The chain has TRBV25-1 and TRBJ1-2, with TRBD1 identical over 8 bases. The trim removed 6 bases at V and 5 bases at J, leaving 8 bases unmatched. CDR1 and CDR2 from the germline V gene are MGHDK and SYGVNS. The CDR3 totals 14 residues.

V usage is TRBV21-1 and J usage is TRBJ1-1; the D segment call TRBD1 is taken from the table without a DNA check. TRBV21-1 is classified as a pseudogene. The CDR3 runs 14 residues. The CDR3 spells CASSKGGQGAPAFF. The CDR3 coding sequence is TGTGCCAGCAGCAAAGGGGGACAGGGGGCGCCGGCTTTCTTT.